This T cell receptor (beta chain) was identified during a study of blood T cells in healthy people across ages. PBMCs were isolated at a quantity of at least 6 million per sample. Whole-study findings and limits: Naive T cell percentage and TCR beta diversity correlated strongly.

Worth noting for this clonotype: Antigen unknown.

A second PCR, run for about 7 to 11 cycles, used a sample-barcoded 5' primer plus a J-beta primer mix. TCRdb re-called the 5' RACE reads through MiXCR, storing one row per CDR3 protein. The sample holds 540,000 or so distinct CDR3 sequences, approximately 25% seen once. Germline V gene lookup returns CDR1 KGHDR and CDR2 SFDVKD. Unmatched junction bases numbered 4, after V lost 5 bases and J lost 4 bases. The CDR3 sequence is 14 residues long. Material: blood. The genes are TRBV24-1 and TRBJ1-5; TRBD1 aligns across 7 bases. This receptor was identified in a woman aged 70 to 79 in good health. The CDR3 DNA reads TGTGCCACCAGTGTACAGGGGCATAATCAGCCCCAGCATTTT. Translated, it gives CATSVQGHNQPQHF.